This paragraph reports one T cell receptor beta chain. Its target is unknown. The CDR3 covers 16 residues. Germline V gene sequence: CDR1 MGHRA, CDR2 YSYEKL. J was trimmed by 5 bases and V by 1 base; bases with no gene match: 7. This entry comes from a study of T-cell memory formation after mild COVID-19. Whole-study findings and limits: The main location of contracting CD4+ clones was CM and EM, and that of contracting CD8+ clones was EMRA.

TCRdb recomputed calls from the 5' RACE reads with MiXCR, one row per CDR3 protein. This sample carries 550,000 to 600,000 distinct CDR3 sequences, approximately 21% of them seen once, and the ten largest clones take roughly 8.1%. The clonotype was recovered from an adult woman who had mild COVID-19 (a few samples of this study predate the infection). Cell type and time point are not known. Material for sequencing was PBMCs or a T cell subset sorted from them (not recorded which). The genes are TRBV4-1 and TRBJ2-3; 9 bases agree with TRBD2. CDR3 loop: CASSQGAGGPQDTQYF. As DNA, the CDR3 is TGCGCCAGCAGCCAAGGAGCGGGGGGCCCCCAAGATACGCAGTATTTT.